This T cell receptor beta chain was identified in a study of T cells in Graves' hyperthyroidism and ophthalmopathy. CDR3 length: 16 residues. J gave up 4 bases and V 7 bases, and 13 bases lay outside the gene matches. The germline CDR1 and CDR2 sequences are LGHNA and YNFKEQ. RNA transcripts gave rise to amplified TCR beta CDR3 regions. First-round RT-PCR with HTBI primers amplified the TCR CDR3 region. In TCRdb, the multiplex PCR reads were re-called with MiXCR into one record per CDR3 protein. The data show approximately 590,000 distinct CDR3 sequences, 15% to 18% seen once. Newly diagnosed hyperthyroidism patients aged 18 to 65 years had disease lasting under 2 months. Diagnosis rested on symptoms, serum thyroxine and TRAb, thyroid ultrasound, and orbital computed tomography.

Sequencing was done on a sample of blood. The chain joins TRBV4-2 to TRBJ1-1, with TRBD1 matching over 9 bases. This sequence was found in a woman between 25 and 40 years old with Graves' hyperthyroidism. The CDR3 sequence: CASTRLDRGMITEAFF. CDR3 in DNA: TGTGCCAGCACCCGACTAGACAGGGGGATGATCACTGAAGCTTTCTTT.